This record looks at one T cell receptor beta chain sequence and its context. The antigen remains undetermined. The data derive from a study of spatial heterogeneity in lung cancer. This sample's time point: sample taken at primary tumor resection. Tumor, nontumor lung or frozen PBMC supplied whole RNA, sequenced without sorting. J lost 2 bases, V lost 4 bases, and 3 bases had no gene match. The CDR3 runs to 16 residues. Germline assignment: CDR1 MNHEY and CDR2 SVGAGI. Regarding the study as a whole: At tumor resection, ubiquitous expanded TCRs were detected in blood more often than later.

TCRdb re-called the 5' RACE reads with MiXCR, one entry per CDR3 protein. The sample holds 65,000 to 85,000 distinct CDR3 sequences; 15% to 25% are singletons and the top ten take 6.2%. The receptor was derived from a male donor with early-stage non-small cell lung cancer. The genes are TRBV6-5 and TRBJ2-7; TRBD2 matches at 15 bases. The sample was PBMCs, taken at surgery. CDR3 in amino acids: CASSSGTSGRPYEQYF. The CDR3 nucleotides read TGTGCCAGCAGTTCCGGGACTAGCGGGAGGCCCTACGAGCAGTACTTC.